These T cell receptor beta chains were read from a single sample in a study of PD-L1 blockade in urothelial cancer. Profiled with immunoSEQ multiplex PCR; TCRdb holds only in-frame clones, not every one. The table lists approximately 50,000 clones, more than 75% of them singletons. Material: PBMCs, obtained around atezolizumab (anti-PD-L1) treatment. These receptors all stem from a man aged 55 to 70 with urothelial cancer. CDR3s include the opening cysteine and the closing phenylalanine or tryptophan. A D gene is named only where the DNA matches it firmly. A row's size may be missing; if present it is once, few, many or a size class.

TRBD2	.	TRBV10-2	TRBJ2-7	TGCGCCAGCAGTGAGTCCAGCGGGAGGTACGAGCAGTACTTC	CASSESSGRYEQYF
.	.	TRBV29-1	TRBJ1-1	TGCAGCGTTGCAAAGGAGCTGAACACTGAAGCTTTCTTT	CSVAKELNTEAFF
.	.	TRBV11-3	TRBJ1-1	TGTGCCAGCAGCGGACGACAGGACACTGAAGCTTTCTTT	CASSGRQDTEAFF
TRBD2	.	TRBV5-4	TRBJ2-1	TGTGCCAGCAGCTCCGCCGGGACTAGCGTCTACAATGAGCAGTTCTTC	CASSSAGTSVYNEQFF
TRBD2	.	TRBV28	TRBJ2-7	TGTGCCAGCAGTTTATCTAGCGGGGCCTGGGGGATTGAGCAGTACTTC	CASSLSSGAWGIEQYF
.	.	TRBV14	TRBJ2-3	TGTGCCAGCAGCCAGGGGCGTCAAGGGCTGGCAGATACGCAGTATTTT	CASSQGRQGLADTQYF
.	.	TRBV19	TRBJ1-6	TGTGCCAGCACCCAGGGGAACTATAATTCACCCCTCCACTTT	CASTQGNYNSPLHF
.	.	TRBV5-1	TRBJ1-1	TGCGCCAGCAGCTTGGTGGCCAGGGCGAACACTGAAGCTTTCTTT	CASSLVARANTEAFF
.	.	TRBV5-1	TRBJ1-2	TGCGCCAGCAGCTTGACAGGAAACCCCCGCGAGAATGGCTACACCTTC	CASSLTGNPRENGYTF
.	.	TRBV10-3	TRBJ2-3	TGTGCCATCAGGAGTAGCACAGATACGCAGTATTTT	CAIRSSTDTQYF
.	few	TRBV9	TRBJ1-2	TGTGCCAGCAGCCCCGACGGGTATTTTAACTATGGCTACACCTTC	CASSPDGYFNYGYTF
.	.	TRBV19	TRBJ1-5	TGTGCCAGTAGTATAGGGGCCACAGGGTTCAATCAGCCCCAGCATTTT	CASSIGATGFNQPQHF
.	.	TRBV5-1	TRBJ1-4	TGCGCCAGCAGCTTGGCCGGGACAAGGGAAGAAAAACTGTTTTTT	CASSLAGTREEKLFF
TRBD2	.	TRBV27	TRBJ2-1	TGTGCCAGCAGAAGGGACTACGCCTACAATGAGCAGTTCTTC	CASRRDYAYNEQFF
.	.	TRBV5-1	TRBJ2-1	TGCGCCAGCAGCTTGGAGGCTAGCGCCTACAATGAGCAGTTCTTC	CASSLEASAYNEQFF
TRBD2	once	TRBV6-5	TRBJ2-7	TGTGCCAGCACCCAGGGAAGACTAGCCCTAGGCGAGCAGTACTTC	CASTQGRLALGEQYF
.	.	TRBV7-2	TRBJ1-3	TGTGCCAGCAGCTTTGATGGGAGCTCTGGAAACACCATATATTTT	CASSFDGSSGNTIYF
TRBD1	.	TRBV7-6	TRBJ2-7	TGTGCCAGCAGCCCCCAACCGGGACAGGCATACGAGCAGTACTTC	CASSPQPGQAYEQYF
TRBD1	.	TRBV6-6	TRBJ1-3	TGTGCCAGCAGTGCAGGGGGCACCGGAAACACCATATATTTT	CASSAGGTGNTIYF